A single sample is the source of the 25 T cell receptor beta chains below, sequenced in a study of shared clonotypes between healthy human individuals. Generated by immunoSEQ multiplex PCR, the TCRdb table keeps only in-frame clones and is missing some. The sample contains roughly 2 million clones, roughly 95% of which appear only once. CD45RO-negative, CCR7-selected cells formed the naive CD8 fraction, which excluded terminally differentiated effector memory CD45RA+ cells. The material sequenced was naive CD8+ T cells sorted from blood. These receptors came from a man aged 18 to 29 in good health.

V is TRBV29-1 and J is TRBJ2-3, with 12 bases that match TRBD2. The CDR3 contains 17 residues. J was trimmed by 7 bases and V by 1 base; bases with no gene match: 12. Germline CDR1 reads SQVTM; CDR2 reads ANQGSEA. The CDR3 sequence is CSVEGPTSGSMRHTQYF. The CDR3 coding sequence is TGCAGCGTTGAAGGTCCGACTAGCGGGAGTATGCGGCATACGCAGTATTTT.

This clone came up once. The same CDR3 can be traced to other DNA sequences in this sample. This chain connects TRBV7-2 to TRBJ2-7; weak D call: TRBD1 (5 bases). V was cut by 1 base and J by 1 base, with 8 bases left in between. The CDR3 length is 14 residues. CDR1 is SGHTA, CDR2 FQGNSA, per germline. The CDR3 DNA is TGTGCCAGCAGCTTAGTAACAGGTTCCTACGAGCAGTACTTC. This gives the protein CASSLVTGSYEQYF.

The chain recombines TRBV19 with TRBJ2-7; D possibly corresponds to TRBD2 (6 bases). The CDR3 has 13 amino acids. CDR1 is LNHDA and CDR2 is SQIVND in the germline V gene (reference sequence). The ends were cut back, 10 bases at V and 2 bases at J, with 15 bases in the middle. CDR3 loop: CATVGDSTYEQYF. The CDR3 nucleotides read TGTGCCACCGTTGGGGACTCGACCTACGAGCAGTACTTC.

This chain's CDR3 is CASSLGPSAEKLFF. The CDR3, as DNA: TGTGCCAGCAGCTTGGGACCTAGCGCTGAAAAACTGTTTTTT. The J gene is TRBJ1-4, the V gene TRBV2, with a possible D match to TRBD1 (5 bases). The germline CDR1 and CDR2 sequences are SNHLY and FYNNEI. The ends were cut back, 6 bases at V and 7 bases at J, with 15 bases in the middle. There are 14 residues in the CDR3.

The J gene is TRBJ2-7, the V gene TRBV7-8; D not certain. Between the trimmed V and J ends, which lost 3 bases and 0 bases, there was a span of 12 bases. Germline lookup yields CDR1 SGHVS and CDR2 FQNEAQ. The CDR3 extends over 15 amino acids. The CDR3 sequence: CASSFLPASSYEQYF. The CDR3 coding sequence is TGTGCCAGCAGCTTTCTCCCGGCTAGCTCCTACGAGCAGTACTTC.

The DNA of the CDR3 is TGCGCCAGCAGCCGGACTAGCGGGACCTTTGACGAGCAGTACTTC. It is translated as CASSRTSGTFDEQYF. The rearrangement links TRBV23-1 to TRBJ2-7; 12 nucleotides match TRBD2. TRBV23-1 is known as an ORF, though its function is uncertain. The junction had 8 bases not matched to a gene; V was cut back by 6 bases and J by 5 bases. The CDR3 consists of 15 residues.

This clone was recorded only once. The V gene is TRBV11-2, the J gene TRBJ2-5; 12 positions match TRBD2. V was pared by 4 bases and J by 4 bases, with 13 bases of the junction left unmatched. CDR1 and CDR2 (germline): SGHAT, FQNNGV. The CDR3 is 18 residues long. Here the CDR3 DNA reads TGTGCCAGCAGCTCCCTGGAGCCTAGCGGGGGGGCCTTAGAGACCCAGTACTTC. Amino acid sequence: CASSSLEPSGGALETQYF.

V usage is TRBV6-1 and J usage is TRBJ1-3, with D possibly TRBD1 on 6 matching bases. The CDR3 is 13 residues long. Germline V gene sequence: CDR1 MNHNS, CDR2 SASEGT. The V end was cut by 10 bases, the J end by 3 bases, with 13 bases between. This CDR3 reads CATGGRNGNTIYF. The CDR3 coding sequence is TGTGCCACGGGGGGCAGGAATGGAAACACCATATATTTT.

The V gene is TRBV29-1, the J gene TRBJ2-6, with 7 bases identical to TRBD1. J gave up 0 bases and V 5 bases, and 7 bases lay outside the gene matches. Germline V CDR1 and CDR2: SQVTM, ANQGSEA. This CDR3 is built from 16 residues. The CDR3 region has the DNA TGCAGCGTTTTGGGGACAGCGTACTCTGGGGCCAACGTCCTGACTTTC. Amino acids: CSVLGTAYSGANVLTF.

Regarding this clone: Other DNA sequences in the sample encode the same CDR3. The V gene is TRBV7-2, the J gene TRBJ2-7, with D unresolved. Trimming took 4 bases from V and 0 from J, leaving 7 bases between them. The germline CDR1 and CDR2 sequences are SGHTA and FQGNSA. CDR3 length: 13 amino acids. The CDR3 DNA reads TGTGCCAGCAGCTCGGACCGCTCCTACGAGCAGTACTTC. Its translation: CASSSDRSYEQYF.

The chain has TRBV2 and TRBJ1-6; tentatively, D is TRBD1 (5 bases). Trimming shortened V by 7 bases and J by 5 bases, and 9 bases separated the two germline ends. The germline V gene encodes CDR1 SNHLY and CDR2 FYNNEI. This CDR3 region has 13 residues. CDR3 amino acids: CASIGANNSPLHF. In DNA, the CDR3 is TGTGCCAGCATAGGGGCAAATAATTCACCCCTCCACTTT.

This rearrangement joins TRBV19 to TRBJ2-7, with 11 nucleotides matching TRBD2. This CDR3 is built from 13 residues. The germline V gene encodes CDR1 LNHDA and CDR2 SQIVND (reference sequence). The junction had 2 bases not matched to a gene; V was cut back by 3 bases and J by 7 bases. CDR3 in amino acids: CASSMGLADEQYF. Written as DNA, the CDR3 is TGTGCCAGTAGTATGGGACTAGCGGATGAGCAGTACTTC.

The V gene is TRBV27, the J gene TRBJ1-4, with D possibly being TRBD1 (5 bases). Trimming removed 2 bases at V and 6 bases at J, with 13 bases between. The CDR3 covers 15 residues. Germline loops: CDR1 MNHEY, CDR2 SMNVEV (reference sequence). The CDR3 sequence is CASSLKGTTYEKLFF. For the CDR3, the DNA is TGTGCCAGCAGTTTAAAGGGGACCACCTATGAAAAACTGTTTTTT. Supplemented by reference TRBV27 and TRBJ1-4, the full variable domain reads EAQVTQNPRYLITVTGKKLTVTCSQNMNHEYMSWYRQDPGLGLRQIYYSMNVEVTDKGDVPEGYKVSRKEKRNFPLILESPSPNQTSLYFCASSLKGTTYEKLFFGSGTQLSVL.

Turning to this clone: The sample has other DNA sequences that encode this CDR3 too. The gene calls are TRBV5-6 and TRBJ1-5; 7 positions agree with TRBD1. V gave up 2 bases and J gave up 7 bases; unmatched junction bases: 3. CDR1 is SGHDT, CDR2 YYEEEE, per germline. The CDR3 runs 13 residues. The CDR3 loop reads CASSFGRGQPQHF. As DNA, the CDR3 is TGTGCCAGCAGCTTCGGCAGGGGGCAGCCCCAGCATTTT.

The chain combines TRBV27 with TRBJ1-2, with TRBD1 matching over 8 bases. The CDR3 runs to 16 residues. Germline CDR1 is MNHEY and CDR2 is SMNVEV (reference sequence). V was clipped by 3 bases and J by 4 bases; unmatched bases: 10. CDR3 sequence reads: CASSLGLPGGGYGYTF. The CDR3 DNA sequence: TGTGCCAGCAGTTTGGGATTACCAGGGGGCGGCTATGGCTACACCTTC.

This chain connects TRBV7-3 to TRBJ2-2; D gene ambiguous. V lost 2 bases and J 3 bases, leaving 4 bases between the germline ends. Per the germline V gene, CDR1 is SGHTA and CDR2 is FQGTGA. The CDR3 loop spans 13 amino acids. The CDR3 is CASSLEYTGELFF. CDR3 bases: TGTGCCAGCAGCTTAGAATACACCGGGGAGCTGTTTTTT.

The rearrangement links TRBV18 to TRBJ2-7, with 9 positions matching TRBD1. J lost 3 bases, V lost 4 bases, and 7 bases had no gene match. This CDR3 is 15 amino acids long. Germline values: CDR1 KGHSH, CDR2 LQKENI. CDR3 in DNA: TGTGCCAGCTCACAACCGGGACAGGGCTTCTACGAGCAGTACTTC. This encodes CASSQPGQGFYEQYF.

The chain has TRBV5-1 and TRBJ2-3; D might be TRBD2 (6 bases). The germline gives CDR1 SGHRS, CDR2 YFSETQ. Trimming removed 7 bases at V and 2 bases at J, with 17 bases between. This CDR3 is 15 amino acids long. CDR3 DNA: TGCGCCAGCCTTCAAGGGGACTCATACACAGATACGCAGTATTTT. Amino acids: CASLQGDSYTDTQYF.

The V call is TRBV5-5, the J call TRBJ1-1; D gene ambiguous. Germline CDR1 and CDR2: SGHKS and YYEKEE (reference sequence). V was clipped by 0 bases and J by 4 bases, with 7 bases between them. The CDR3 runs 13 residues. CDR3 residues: CASSLDLGTEAFF. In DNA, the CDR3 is TGTGCCAGCAGCTTGGACCTCGGCACTGAAGCTTTCTTT.

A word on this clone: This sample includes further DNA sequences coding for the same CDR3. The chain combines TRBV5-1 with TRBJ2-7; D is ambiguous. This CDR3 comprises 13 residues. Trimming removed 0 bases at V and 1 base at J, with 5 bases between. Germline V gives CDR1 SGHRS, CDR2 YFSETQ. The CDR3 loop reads CASSLVTSYEQYF. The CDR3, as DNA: TGCGCCAGCAGCTTGGTGACTTCCTACGAGCAGTACTTC.

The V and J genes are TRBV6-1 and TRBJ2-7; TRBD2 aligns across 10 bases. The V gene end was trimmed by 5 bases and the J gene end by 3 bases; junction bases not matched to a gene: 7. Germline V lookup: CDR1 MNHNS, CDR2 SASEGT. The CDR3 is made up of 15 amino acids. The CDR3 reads CASSLTSGEFYEQYF. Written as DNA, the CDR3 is TGTGCCAGCAGTCTTACTAGCGGGGAGTTCTACGAGCAGTACTTC.

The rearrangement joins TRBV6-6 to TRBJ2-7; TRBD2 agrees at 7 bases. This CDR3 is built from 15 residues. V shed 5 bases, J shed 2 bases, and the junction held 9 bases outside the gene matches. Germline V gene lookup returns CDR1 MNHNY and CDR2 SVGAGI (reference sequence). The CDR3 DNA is TGTGCCAGCAGTCCCCGTCCCCGGGAGGCCTACGAGCAGTACTTC. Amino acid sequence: CASSPRPREAYEQYF.

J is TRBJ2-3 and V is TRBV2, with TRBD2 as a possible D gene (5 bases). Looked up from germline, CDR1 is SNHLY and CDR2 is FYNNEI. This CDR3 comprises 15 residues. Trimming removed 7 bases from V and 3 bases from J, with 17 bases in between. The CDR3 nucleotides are TGTGCCAGCAACGAGGGTTGGGGTTTAACAGATACGCAGTATTTT. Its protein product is CASNEGWGLTDTQYF.

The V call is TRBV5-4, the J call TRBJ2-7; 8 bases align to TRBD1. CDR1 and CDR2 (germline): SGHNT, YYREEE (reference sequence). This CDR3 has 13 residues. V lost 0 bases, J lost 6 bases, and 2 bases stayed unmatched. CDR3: CASSLVTGGEQYF. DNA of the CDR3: TGTGCCAGCAGCTTGGTCACAGGGGGCGAGCAGTACTTC.

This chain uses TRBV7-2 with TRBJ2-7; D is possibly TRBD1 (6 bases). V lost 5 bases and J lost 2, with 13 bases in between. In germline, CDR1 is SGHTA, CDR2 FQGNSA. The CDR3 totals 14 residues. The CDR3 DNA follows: TGTGCCAGCAGCCTCCGACAGGCCCCCTACGAGCAGTACTTC. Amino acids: CASSLRQAPYEQYF.